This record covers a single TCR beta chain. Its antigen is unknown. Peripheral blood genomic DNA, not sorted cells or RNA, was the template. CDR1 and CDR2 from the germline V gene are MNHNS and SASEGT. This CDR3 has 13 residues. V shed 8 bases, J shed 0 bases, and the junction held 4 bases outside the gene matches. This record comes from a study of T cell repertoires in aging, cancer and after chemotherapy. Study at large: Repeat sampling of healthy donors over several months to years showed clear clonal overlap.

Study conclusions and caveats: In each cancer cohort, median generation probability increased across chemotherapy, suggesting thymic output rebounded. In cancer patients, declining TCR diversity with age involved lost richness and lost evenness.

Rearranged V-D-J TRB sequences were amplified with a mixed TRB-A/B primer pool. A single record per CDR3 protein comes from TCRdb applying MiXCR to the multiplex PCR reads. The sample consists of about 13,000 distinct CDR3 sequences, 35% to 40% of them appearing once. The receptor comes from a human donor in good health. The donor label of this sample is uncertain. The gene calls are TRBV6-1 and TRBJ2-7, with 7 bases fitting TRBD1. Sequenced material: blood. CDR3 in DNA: TGTGCCAGCTTACAGGGGAACTCCTACGAGCAGTACTTC. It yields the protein CASLQGNSYEQYF.